The 22 T cell receptor beta chains reported below all come from one sample, sequenced in a study of response to subunit inactivated influenza vaccine. TCRdb re-called the RT-PCR reads with MiXCR, one entry per CDR3 protein. In the table there are under 550,000 distinct CDR3 sequences, 6% to 9% of which are singletons. Sequenced material: PBMCs from blood, taken about 24 months after vaccination. The receptors were sampled from a man between 50 and 75 years old who received an inactivated influenza vaccine.

This clonotype has ten or more counts. V gene TRBV3-1 combines with J gene TRBJ1-1; unclear D gene. The CDR3 extends over 12 amino acids. V lost 1 base and J 5 bases, leaving 5 bases between the germline ends. Germline V gives CDR1 LGHDT, CDR2 YNNKEL (reference sequence). The CDR3 nucleotides are TGTGCCAGCAGCCAAGGTAAAACTGAAGCTTTCTTT. It specifies CASSQGKTEAFF. The whole variable domain, filled in from reference TRBV3-1 and TRBJ1-1, reads DTAVSQTPKYLVTQMGNDKSIKCEQNLGHDTMYWYKQDSKKFLKIMFSYNNKELIINETVPNRFSPKSPDKAHLNLHINSLELGDSAVYFCASSQGKTEAFFGQGTRLTVV.

The rearrangement links TRBV28 to TRBJ1-2; TRBD1 matches at 9 bases. With 6 bases clipped from V and 8 bases from J, the junction kept 7 bases outside the gene matches. This CDR3 spans 13 amino acids. The germline CDR1 and CDR2 sequences are MDHEN and SYDVKM. CDR3 DNA sequence: TGTGCCAGCAGACGGACAGGGGTTACGGGCTACACCTTC. This translates into CASRRTGVTGYTF.

This clonotype turned up a few times. Being one base from a much bigger clone, this may be a read error. This chain uses TRBV10-3 with TRBJ2-2; D unclear. The germline gives CDR1 ENHRY, CDR2 SYGVKD. The CDR3 sequence is 12 residues long. V was shortened by 4 bases and J by 1 base, with 1 base between the two germline ends. CDR3 sequence (DNA): TGTGCCATCAGTGGGAACACCGGGGAGCTGTTTTTT. Protein: CAISGNTGELFF.

This clonotype showed up just a few times. This chain links TRBV7-9 with TRBJ2-2; 9 bases match TRBD1. V was clipped by 5 bases and J by 4 bases; unmatched bases: 8. This CDR3 has 16 residues. Germline V gene data show CDR1 as SEHNR and CDR2 as FQNEAQ (reference sequence). The CDR3 sequence: CASSPTGGGFTGELFF. Here the CDR3 DNA reads TGTGCCAGCAGCCCTACAGGGGGCGGTTTCACCGGGGAGCTGTTTTTT.

J is TRBJ1-1 and V is TRBV6-5; D is possibly TRBD1 (5 bases). Trimming removed 2 bases at V and 0 bases at J, with 13 bases between. CDR1 and CDR2 (germline): MNHEY, SVGAGI. This CDR3 spans 16 amino acids. The CDR3 bases are TGTGCCAGCAGTTACACGTCCGGGACGGTGAACACTGAAGCTTTCTTT. Amino acid sequence: CASSYTSGTVNTEAFF.

This clonotype has ten or more counts. The chain combines TRBV4-1 with TRBJ1-2; D ambiguous. There are 15 residues in the CDR3. Trimming shortened V by 4 bases and J by 0 bases, and 12 bases separated the two germline ends. Germline V gene lookup returns CDR1 MGHRA and CDR2 YSYEKL. The CDR3 DNA sequence: TGCGCCAGCAGCCCAACAAGGGTAGCTAACTATGGCTACACCTTC. Translated: CASSPTRVANYGYTF.

This clonotype was counted ten times or more. This CDR3 reads CATSDQRPGQGSNEQFF. In DNA form, the CDR3 reads TGTGCCACCAGTGACCAGCGCCCGGGACAGGGAAGCAATGAGCAGTTCTTC. V gene TRBV24-1 combines with J gene TRBJ2-1; 9 nucleotides align to TRBD1. The V and J ends lost 4 bases and 6 bases, in that order; junction bases with no gene match: 12. The germline gives CDR1 KGHDR, CDR2 SFDVKD. The CDR3 sequence is 17 residues long.

The rearrangement joins TRBV5-5 to TRBJ2-4, with D perhaps assigned TRBD1 or TRBD2 (5 bases each). Trimming cost V 3 bases and J 2 bases, with 9 bases left between them. This CDR3 is built from 14 residues. Germline V gives CDR1 SGHKS, CDR2 YYEKEE (reference sequence). CDR3 nucleotide sequence: TGTGCCAGCAGCTGGAGGACAACCAAAAACATTCAGTACTTC. It encodes CASSWRTTKNIQYF.

This clonotype came up many times. This chain links TRBV6-1 with TRBJ1-4; TRBD1 matches at 8 bases. CDR1 and CDR2 (germline): MNHNS, SASEGT. V gave up 6 bases and J gave up 3 bases; unmatched junction bases: 3. The CDR3 covers 14 residues. The CDR3 bases are TGTGCCAGCAGCCGACAGGGGTCTAATGAAAAACTGTTTTTT. Its translation is CASSRQGSNEKLFF.

In its sample, this clonotype was seen many times. The chain has TRBV20-1 and TRBJ2-1; a weak D match, TRBD2 (5 bases). Between the trimmed V and J ends, which lost 5 bases and 1 base, there was a span of 21 bases. This CDR3 region has 17 residues. CDR1 DFQATT and CDR2 SNEGSKA come from the germline V gene (reference sequence). The CDR3 sequence: CSADPLERTLSYNEQFF. In DNA form, the CDR3 reads TGCAGTGCTGACCCGTTGGAGCGGACCCTTTCCTACAATGAGCAGTTCTTC.

This clonotype was counted many times. The chain recombines TRBV20-1 with TRBJ2-7, with a possible D match to TRBD2 (6 bases). The CDR3 has 13 amino acids. In germline, CDR1 is DFQATT, CDR2 SNEGSKA (reference sequence). Trimming cost V 3 bases and J 6 bases, with 15 bases left between them. CDR3 bases: TGCAGTGCTAGGGGTGGGACTCGCTCCGAGCAGTACTTC. Its translation: CSARGGTRSEQYF.

This clonotype was detected many times. The V and J genes are TRBV10-3 and TRBJ2-3, with D tentatively TRBD2 (5 bases). The V and J ends lost 7 bases and 4 bases respectively, with 9 bases between them. Germline V gene sequence: CDR1 ENHRY, CDR2 SYGVKD. The CDR3 is 12 amino acids. The CDR3 is CAINGGPDTQYF. Written as DNA, the CDR3 is TGTGCCATCAACGGAGGTCCAGATACGCAGTATTTT.

Ten or more counts support this clonotype. This chain joins TRBV12-3 or TRBV12-4 and TRBJ2-5; 13 bases are shared with TRBD2. The CDR3 has 17 residues. The J segment lost 0 bases and the V segment lost 6 bases, leaving 7 bases of the junction unmatched. CDR3 amino acids: CASSRLAGGPNQETQYF. The CDR3 nucleotides are TGTGCCAGCAGCCGACTAGCGGGGGGCCCAAACCAAGAGACCCAGTACTTC.

V is TRBV7-9 and J is TRBJ2-7, with 8 bases identical to TRBD1. Germline V lookup: CDR1 SEHNR, CDR2 FQNEAQ (reference sequence). The CDR3 spans 15 residues. Trimming removed 5 bases from V and 5 bases from J; junction bases left unmatched: 11. CDR3 DNA sequence: TGTGCCAGCAGCCCAGGGGGCAGGGGGCGCGACGAGCAGTACTTC. Translated: CASSPGGRGRDEQYF.

This clonotype was picked up a small number of times. V and J are TRBV20-1 and TRBJ2-5; D gene ambiguous. The V end was cut by 2 bases, the J end by 1 base, with 11 bases between. Germline V gene lookup returns CDR1 DFQATT and CDR2 SNEGSKA (reference sequence). CDR3 length: 14 amino acids. The DNA for the CDR3 is TGCAGTGCTAGAAGAGTCAGGCTCCAAGAGACCCAGTACTTC. Translation gives CSARRVRLQETQYF.

This chain uses TRBV12-3 or TRBV12-4 with TRBJ1-5; D unresolved. This CDR3 comprises 15 residues. Trimming took 3 bases from V and 2 from J, leaving 11 bases between them. CDR3 region: CASSLGPGGNQPQHF. In DNA form, the CDR3 reads TGTGCCAGCAGTTTGGGCCCGGGCGGCAATCAGCCCCAGCATTTT.

The chain has TRBV27 and TRBJ2-1, with D tentatively TRBD1 (6 bases). Trimming left V 6 bases short and J 10 bases short, with 13 bases between. The CDR3 runs to 12 residues. Germline CDR1 reads MNHEY; CDR2 reads SMNVEV (reference sequence). In DNA, the CDR3 is TGTGCCAGCAGGGGGGCTACACGCGAGCAGTTCTTC. Protein sequence: CASRGATREQFF.

The chain is built from TRBV12-3 or TRBV12-4 and TRBJ2-3; D not certain. The CDR3 totals 13 residues. Trimming removed 2 bases at V and 3 bases at J, with 6 bases between. This chain's CDR3 is CASSLKRTDTQYF. Here the CDR3 DNA reads TGTGCCAGCAGTTTAAAACGGACAGATACGCAGTATTTT.

V and J are TRBV12-3 or TRBV12-4 and TRBJ2-2; D not resolved. The ends were cut back, 2 bases at V and 0 bases at J, with 13 bases in the middle. The CDR3 has 17 residues. The CDR3 is CASSLRGYLTNTGELFF. The CDR3 nucleotides read TGTGCCAGCAGTTTAAGAGGCTACCTTACGAACACCGGGGAGCTGTTTTTT.

This clonotype was counted ten times or more. The genes are TRBV12-3 or TRBV12-4 and TRBJ2-7; D call uncertain. This CDR3 has 13 residues. The germline V and J ends were trimmed by 1 base and 5 bases, with 9 bases remaining between them. The CDR3 coding sequence is TGTGCCAGCAGTTTAGGGCAGAGAGACGAGCAGTACTTC. Translating it yields CASSLGQRDEQYF.

The genes are TRBV30 and TRBJ1-1; 8 bases align to TRBD1. Germline CDR1 reads GTSNPN; CDR2 reads SVGIG (reference sequence). The CDR3 has 16 amino acids. The J segment lost 1 base and the V segment lost 3 bases, leaving 10 bases of the junction unmatched. This CDR3 is CAWRLAGGGRNTEAFF. The CDR3 DNA sequence: TGTGCCTGGAGGTTAGCAGGGGGCGGTAGGAACACTGAAGCTTTCTTT.

The table lists this clonotype with a few counts. The chain is built from TRBV20-1 and TRBJ1-5; D not certain. V lost 7 bases to trimming and J lost 2 bases, with 12 bases between them. The CDR3 consists of 13 residues. Germline V CDR1 and CDR2: DFQATT, SNEGSKA (reference sequence). Written as DNA, the CDR3 is TGCAGTGGGGCAGAAGGTGGCAATCAGCCCCAGCATTTT. It is translated as CSGAEGGNQPQHF.